The present TCR beta chain was sequenced within a study of CXCR3-negative and CXCR3-positive naive CD8 T cells. All TRB cDNA libraries came from 5' RACE performed with UMI labels. One entry per CDR3 protein, without DNA, is what TCRdb gives after re-calling the 5' RACE reads. In total, the table holds under 45,000 distinct CDR3 sequences. With respect to this clonotype: The antigen is undetermined.

There are 12 residues in the CDR3. Germline loops: CDR1 DFQATT, CDR2 SNEGSKA (reference sequence). Study-wide points: Similarly elevated diversity marked both naive subsets, with memory CD8+ cells showing far lower diversity.

This receptor was obtained from a human donor in good health. Some clones in this sample may be carry-over from other donors' samples. The chain recombines TRBV20-1 with TRBJ1-1; TCRdb calls TRBD1, which cannot be checked without DNA. Sequences were obtained from memory CD8+ T cells from blood. CDR3 loop: CSARDNRGEAFF.